The clone carrying this TCR beta chain was seen a handful of times. Its antigen is currently unknown. This entry comes from a study of human T cells and chemical hapten exposure. Trimming took off 0 bases at V and 0 bases at J, with 6 bases between the two ends. This CDR3 is 16 amino acids long. Germline V gene data show CDR1 as LGHNA and CDR2 as YSLEER. One entry per CDR3 protein results from TCRdb running MiXCR on the RACE reads. The sample shows tens of thousands of distinct CDR3 sequences, 9.4% of them seen only once. General study findings and limits: PT1 expanded TCR numbers rose with patch test score.

The time point is: pre-sensitization, week 0. Treatment defined: therapeutic diphenylcyclopropenone sensitization with weekly scalp DPC. This clonotype was sampled from a woman in her 40s with alopecia areata. Some clones in this sample may be carry-over from other donors' samples. Source: whole blood, taken in connection with sensitization to the hapten diphenylcyclopropenone (DPC). The V and J genes are TRBV4-3 and TRBJ1-6, with D hard to call. The CDR3 DNA is TGCGCCAGCAGCCAAGAGGCTAGCTCCTATAATTCACCCCTCCACTTT. Translated: CASSQEASSYNSPLHF.